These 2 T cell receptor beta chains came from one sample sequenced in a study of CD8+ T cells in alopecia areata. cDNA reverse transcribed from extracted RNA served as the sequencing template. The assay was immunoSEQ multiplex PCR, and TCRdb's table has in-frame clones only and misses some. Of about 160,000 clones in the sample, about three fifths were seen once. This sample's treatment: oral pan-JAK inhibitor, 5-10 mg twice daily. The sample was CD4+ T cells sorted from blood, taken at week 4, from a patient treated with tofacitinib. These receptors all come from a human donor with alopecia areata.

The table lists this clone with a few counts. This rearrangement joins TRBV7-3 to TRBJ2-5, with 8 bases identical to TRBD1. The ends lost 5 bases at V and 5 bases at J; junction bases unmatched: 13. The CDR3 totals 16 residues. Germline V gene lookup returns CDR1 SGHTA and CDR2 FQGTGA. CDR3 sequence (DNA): TGTGCCAGCAGCCCTGGATCTGGACAGGGAGCGGAGACCCAGTACTTC. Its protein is CASSPGSGQGAETQYF.

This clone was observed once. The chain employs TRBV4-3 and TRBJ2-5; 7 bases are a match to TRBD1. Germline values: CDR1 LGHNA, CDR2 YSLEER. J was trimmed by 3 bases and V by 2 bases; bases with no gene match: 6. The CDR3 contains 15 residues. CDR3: CASSQNPGGEETQYF. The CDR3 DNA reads TGCGCCAGCAGCCAAAACCCAGGGGGAGAAGAGACCCAGTACTTC.